This TCR beta chain originates from a study of blood T cell repertoires in COVID-19. About the research overall: The cDNA or gDNA used as material had been derived from T cells, B-cell-depleted T cells, or PBMCs.

Germline lookup yields CDR1 LGHDT and CDR2 YNNKEL (reference sequence). The CDR3 contains 18 residues. V was clipped by 4 bases and J by 2 bases; unmatched bases: 14. Libraries were prepared by immunoSEQ multiplex PCR; TCRdb keeps only in-frame clonotypes and omits some of them. The table has some 150,000 clones, approximately 88% seen once. This TCR derives from a man between 65 and 79 years old with acute or convalescent COVID-19. V and J are TRBV3-1 (or the pseudogene TRBV3-2) and TRBJ2-5; 9 bases fit TRBD2. The sample consisted of peripheral blood. CDR3 protein: CASSPSPWERGAQETQYF. The CDR3 nucleotides are TGTGCCAGCAGCCCCTCGCCTTGGGAGCGGGGGGCACAAGAGACCCAGTACTTC.